This T cell receptor beta chain originates from a study of naive and memory T cell subsets (dated by TCRdb to the late 2010s). A note on the overall study: The figure summarizing the skin biopsy and whole blood samples listed approximately ten blood donors, 7 tuberculin skin test biopsies and 3 saline control biopsies. PCR2 was typically performed as a SYBR Green qPCR that was stopped at a set threshold, although end-point PCR (around 6 cycles) could be used instead for low-input samples.

The study reported a robust and sensitive protocol to amplify, sequence and analyze TCRs, based on 3' ligation of a UMI-containing oligonucleotide to TCR cDNA. For whole blood analysis, more than 2 ml of peripheral blood was collected from healthy adult volunteers into Tempus tubes, and RNA was extracted following the manufacturer's instructions. Total RNA was used without cell sorting and was treated with RQ1 DNase before reverse transcription, with a target input of roughly 1 to 1000 ng. To check how robust the pipeline was in samples where T cells make up a minority population, libraries were built from skin biopsies and whole blood. The germline V gene (reference sequence) gives CDR1 as DFQATT and CDR2 as SNEGSKA. V and J lose 5 bases and 0 bases, and a span of 14 bases separates them. The CDR3 sequence holds 15 residues, the cysteine and phenylalanine included. Left in the record is the CDR3 DNA by itself, 45 bases read in frame from the first base.

Overall results and qualifications from the work: The RNA-based method was acknowledged to be potentially sensitive to changes in TCR transcripts with T cell activation and differentiation.

To prepare the library, 5' RACE was applied. The ligated cDNA was amplified by four rounds of PCR, in which nested alpha and beta constant region primers were used together with the SP2 primer. TCR RNA was reverse transcribed with SuperScript IV using alpha and beta constant region primers for the blood and skin samples. An oligonucleotide carrying the Illumina SP2 primer and a UMI was ligated to the cDNA 3' end using T4 RNA ligase 1. To prevent hairpin formation, the 12-nucleotide UMI was made up of two random hexamers with an eight-base spacer between them. From the second PCR onward, TCR alpha and beta chain libraries were processed separately, and dual indexing was applied for multiplexing. After pooling, the indexed libraries were analyzed by capillary electrophoresis and sequenced on either an Illumina MiSeq or NextSeq. PhiX DNA at about 4.5-8% was added to the libraries to raise base diversity and improve cluster recognition. Per the authors' processing: Demultiplexor pulled UMIs out of read 2, joined the UMIs with the TCR sequence from read 1, and separated reads according to sample indices. Decombinator identified V and J genes and V-J junctions and gave each TCR a five-part identifier that included V and J deletions. Collapsinator used UMIs to correct sequencing errors and PCR amplification heterogeneity, yielding UMI-based abundance per TCR. CDR3Translator turned identifiers into nucleotide sequence, translated that sequence into amino acids, and pulled out CDR3 regions based on terminal motifs. After normalization to the amount of input RNA, error-corrected alpha and beta TCR counts from blood and skin were compared. TCRdb redid the processing of the public reads, applying fastp at Q25 and MiXCR, and retained in-frame beta chains. One record per CDR3 amino acid sequence lists the most common genes and DNA. The V and J calls and clone size are TCRdb's, not the authors'. Counted in this sample were roughly 60,000 distinct CDR3 sequences; 6.5% to 9% of them appeared once. Jointly, the top ten make up less than 20% of the sample.

Regarding this clonotype: Its antigen specificity is not known. Base qualities are not provided; no much larger clone lies one nucleotide away.

The clonotype comes from a female donor in good health. The chain is encoded by TRBV20-1 joined to TRBJ2-1; no D segment can be confidently identified. The base sequence is TGCAGTGCTGCTCCCTGGGAACGCTCCTACAATGAGCAGTTCTTC. It is translated as CSAAPWERSYNEQFF.